Each of the 12 T cell receptor beta chains below was sequenced from the same sample in a study of T cell responses to AZD1222 COVID-19 vaccine. Generated by immunoSEQ multiplex PCR, the TCRdb table keeps only in-frame clones and is missing some. The repertoire has under 170,000 clones, around 90% of them found once; the top ten carry 3% to 3.5%. The sequencing here drew on peripheral blood, taken 28 days after the second AZD1222 dose. Receptor source: an adult who received the AZD1222 COVID-19 vaccine.

J is TRBJ1-5 and V is TRBV27, with TRBD1 as a possible D gene (5 bases). The length of the CDR3 is 14 residues. CDR1 and CDR2 from the germline V gene are MNHEY and SMNVEV (reference sequence). The V end lost 6 bases, the J end lost 4 bases, and 13 bases lay between the germline ends. The CDR3 DNA reads TGTGCCAGCAGCTCATCCGACAGTAATCAGCCCCAGCATTTT. Amino acid sequence: CASSSSDSNQPQHF.

CDR3 coding DNA: TGTGCCAGTAGTATAAGGAGGGGAAGTAACTATGGCTACACCTTC. Translating it yields CASSIRRGSNYGYTF. The V call is TRBV19, the J call TRBJ1-2; D possibly corresponds to TRBD1 (5 bases). Trimming stripped 2 bases from V and 1 base from J, with 11 bases between. The CDR3 is 15 amino acids. Germline-derived CDR1 and CDR2 are LNHDA and SQIVND (reference sequence).

The V gene is TRBV27, the J gene TRBJ1-1; D gene unclear. In germline, CDR1 is MNHEY, CDR2 SMNVEV (reference sequence). The CDR3 runs 17 residues. Trimming left V 5 bases short and J 0 bases short, with 19 bases between. The CDR3 DNA follows: TGTGCCAGCAGTCTCCGGACGGTTGGAGGATTGAACACTGAAGCTTTCTTT. Amino acids: CASSLRTVGGLNTEAFF.

The V and J genes are TRBV7-2 and TRBJ2-1; the match to TRBD2 covers 11 bases. From germline, CDR1 is SGHTA and CDR2 FQGNSA. There are 16 residues in the CDR3. After removal of 0 bases from V and 6 bases from J, the junction contained 4 bases not matched to a gene. Written as DNA, the CDR3 is TGTGCCAGCAGCTTAGCCCTAGCGGGAGGTCGCAATGAGCAGTTCTTC. Translated: CASSLALAGGRNEQFF.

The chain couples TRBV6-5 to TRBJ1-2; D gene unclear. The V and J ends lost 6 bases and 7 bases respectively, with 12 bases between them. The CDR3 consists of 12 residues. Germline CDR1 and CDR2: MNHEY and SVGAGI. DNA for the CDR3: TGTGCCAGCAGGTCAGGTGGTGGTGGCTACACCTTC. Its translation: CASRSGGGGYTF.

This clone appeared once. The rearrangement links TRBV11-2 to TRBJ2-7; 7 bases match TRBD2. CDR1 and CDR2 from the germline V gene are SGHAT and FQNNGV. The V segment lost 5 bases and the J segment 0 bases; nucleotides outside the gene matches: 10. The CDR3 contains 16 residues. CDR3 in DNA: TGTGCCAGCAGCCTGGACTTGGGGGGGATCTCCTACGAGCAGTACTTC. This encodes CASSLDLGGISYEQYF.

V is TRBV3-1 (or the pseudogene TRBV3-2) and J is TRBJ2-1; 7 bases are shared with TRBD2. Germline CDR1 reads LGHDT; CDR2 reads YNNKEL (reference sequence). The CDR3 has 15 residues. V lost 0 bases and J lost 10; bases outside the gene matches: 9. This CDR3 reads CASSQEGIAGAEQFF. As DNA, the CDR3 is TGTGCCAGCAGCCAAGAAGGAATTGCGGGAGCCGAGCAGTTCTTC.

The V call is TRBV7-6, the J call TRBJ2-5; no firm D call. The CDR3 covers 16 residues. The V gene's germline CDR1 is SGHVS and CDR2 FNYEAQ. Trimming cost V 5 bases and J 0 bases, with 16 bases left between them. CDR3 in DNA: TGTGCCAGCAGCCAGGCCAAACGACGCTACCAAGAGACCCAGTACTTC. Translating gives CASSQAKRRYQETQYF.

The V gene is TRBV27, the J gene TRBJ1-2, with 8 positions matching TRBD1. Looked up from germline, CDR1 is MNHEY and CDR2 is SMNVEV (reference sequence). This CDR3 is built from 15 residues. V lost 3 bases, J lost 1 base, and 4 bases stayed unmatched. Written as DNA, the CDR3 is TGTGCCAGCAGTTTCGAAGGACAGGGTAACTATGGCTACACCTTC. Its translation is CASSFEGQGNYGYTF.

The V and J genes are TRBV6-5 and TRBJ1-6; TRBD1 agrees at 9 bases. The CDR3 length is 15 residues. V lost 5 bases, J lost 7 bases, and 6 bases stayed unmatched. CDR1 is MNHEY, CDR2 SVGAGI, per germline. The DNA for the CDR3 is TGTGCCAGCAGTACACAGGGGGCGGGGAATTCACCCCTCCACTTT. Protein: CASSTQGAGNSPLHF.

The V call is TRBV19, the J call TRBJ1-1, with D perhaps matching TRBD1 (6 bases). V was clipped by 3 bases and J by 3 bases, with 11 bases between them. Looked up from germline, CDR1 is LNHDA and CDR2 is SQIVND (reference sequence). The CDR3 length is 14 residues. CDR3 sequence reads: CASSIWAGDTEAFF. The DNA for the CDR3 is TGTGCCAGTAGTATCTGGGCAGGGGACACTGAAGCTTTCTTT.

The V gene is TRBV11-1, the J gene TRBJ1-1; TRBD1 agrees at 7 bases. The CDR3 consists of 14 residues. V was pared by 1 base and J by 4 bases, with 3 bases of the junction left unmatched. Germline lookup yields CDR1 SGHAT and CDR2 FQDESV (reference sequence). The chain's CDR3 is CASSLGDRATEAFF. The CDR3 nucleotides are TGTGCCAGCAGCTTAGGCGACAGGGCCACTGAAGCTTTCTTT.